Below, one T cell receptor (beta chain) is given with its context. The germline V and J ends were trimmed by 0 bases and 0 bases, with 3 bases remaining between them. This CDR3 contains 14 residues. Per germline, CDR1 SGHTA and CDR2 FQGNSA. The data are from a study of blood T cell repertoires in COVID-19. Study-level information: Samples came from the United States, Italy and Spain, spanning acute and convalescent COVID-19. PBMCs, B-cell-depleted T cells, or T cells were the source of the cDNA or gDNA that made up the material.

Original analysis: Reference gene primer amplification yielded estimated nucleated cell counts. Clones were sequenced by immunoSEQ multiplex PCR, and TCRdb holds only the in-frame ones, with some missing. D and trimming come from the DNA, and the V and J calls and clone size come from that table. The data show 250,000 to 300,000 clones, 80% to 85% seen once. Sequencing was done on a sample of peripheral blood. The chain uses TRBV7-2 and TRBJ1-3; unclear D gene. The TCR sequence derives from a woman aged 60-75 years with active or convalescent COVID-19. CDR3 amino acids: CASSLAGSGNTIYF. CDR3 bases: TGTGCCAGCAGCTTAGCCGGCTCTGGAAACACCATATATTTT.